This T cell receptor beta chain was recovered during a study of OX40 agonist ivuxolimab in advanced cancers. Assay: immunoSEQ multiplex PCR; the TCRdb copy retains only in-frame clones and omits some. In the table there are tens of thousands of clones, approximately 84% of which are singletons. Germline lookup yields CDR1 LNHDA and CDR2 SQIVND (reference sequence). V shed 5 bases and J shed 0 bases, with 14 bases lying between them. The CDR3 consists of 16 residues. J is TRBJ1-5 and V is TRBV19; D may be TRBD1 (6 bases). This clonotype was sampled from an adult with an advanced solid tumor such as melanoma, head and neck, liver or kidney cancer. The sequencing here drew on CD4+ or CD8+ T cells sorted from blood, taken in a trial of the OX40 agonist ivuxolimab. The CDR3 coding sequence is TGTGCCAGTAGTCGTCGACAGGACTTTAGCAATCAGCCCCAGCATTTT. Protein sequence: CASSRRQDFSNQPQHF.